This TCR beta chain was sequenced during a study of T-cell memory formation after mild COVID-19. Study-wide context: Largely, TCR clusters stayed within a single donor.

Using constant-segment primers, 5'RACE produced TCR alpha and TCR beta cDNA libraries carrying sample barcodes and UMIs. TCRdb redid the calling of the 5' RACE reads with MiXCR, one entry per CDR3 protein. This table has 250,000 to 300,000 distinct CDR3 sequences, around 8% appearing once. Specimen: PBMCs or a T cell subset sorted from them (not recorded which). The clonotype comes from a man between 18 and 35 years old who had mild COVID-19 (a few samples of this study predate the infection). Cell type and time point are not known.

The CDR3 region is CASTWGSHQPQHF. CDR3 nucleotide sequence: TGTGCCAGCACCTGGGGCAGTCATCAGCCCCAGCATTTT. The rearrangement links TRBV28 to TRBJ1-5; maybe TRBD1 (5 bases). CDR1 is MDHEN, CDR2 SYDVKM, per germline. With 7 bases removed from V and 5 bases from J, the gap between germline ends came to 12 bases. The CDR3 has 13 amino acids.